The 30 T cell receptor beta chains below come from one sample, sequenced in a study of cytomegalovirus exposure and HLA in healthy donors. The primer mix had 60 Vbeta and 13 Jbeta primers. Assay used: immunoSEQ multiplex PCR; TCRdb lists only in-frame clones, some missing. This sample has approximately 150,000 clones; 55% to 75% occur once, and the top ten carry about 7.1%. Sequencing was done on a sample of PBMCs. These receptors were taken from a woman in her sixties or seventies in good health and CMV-seropositive.

The chain carries TRBV10-3 and TRBJ1-2, with 9 bases lining up with TRBD1. CDR1 and CDR2 from the germline V gene are ENHRY and SYGVKD. The CDR3 length is 16 residues. V dropped 7 bases and J dropped 1; count of bases not matched to a gene: 10. CDR3: CAITRDRVEYNYGYTF. CDR3 in DNA: TGTGCCATCACCCGGGACAGGGTGGAGTATAACTATGGCTACACCTTC.

This chain joins TRBV19 and TRBJ2-1; TRBD1 is a possible D gene (6 bases). The length of the CDR3 is 18 residues. CDR1 is LNHDA and CDR2 is SQIVND in the germline V gene (reference sequence). Trimming shortened V by 5 bases and J by 0 bases, and 20 bases separated the two germline ends. CDR3 sequence (DNA): TGTGCCAGTAGTTTTAACCGGGACCCCAGGGGCTCCTACAATGAGCAGTTCTTC. Translated, it gives CASSFNRDPRGSYNEQFF.

Concerning this clone: One end of the junction does not line up with germline, which may come from a read error. The CDR3 here is CSSSPGTYEQYF. As DNA, the CDR3 is TGTTCCAGCAGCCCTGGGACATACGAGCAGTACTTC. This sequence joins TRBV7-9 and TRBJ2-7, with D perhaps matching TRBD1 (6 bases). Germline assignment: CDR1 SEHNR and CDR2 FQNEAQ (reference sequence). The CDR3 sequence is 12 residues long.

The J gene is TRBJ2-5, the V gene TRBV2; 8 nucleotides match TRBD2. The junction had 5 bases not matched to a gene; V was cut back by 4 bases and J by 1 base. This CDR3 has 15 amino acids. Looked up from germline, CDR1 is SNHLY and CDR2 is FYNNEI. CDR3 in amino acids: CASSGVSGSQETQYF. The CDR3 DNA reads TGTGCCAGCAGTGGGGTCAGCGGGAGCCAAGAGACCCAGTACTTC.

This clone was found once. The chain has TRBV7-2 and TRBJ2-5, with 11 bases matching TRBD2. V was clipped by 5 bases and J by 4 bases; unmatched bases: 15. CDR1 is SGHTA and CDR2 is FQGNSA in the germline V gene. The CDR3 covers 18 residues. The CDR3 region has the DNA TGTGCCAGCAGCCTTCTAGCGGGAGGCATCAGAGGAGGAGAGACCCAGTACTTC. Translation: CASSLLAGGIRGGETQYF.

The chain carries TRBV30 and TRBJ2-1, with TRBD1 matching over 11 bases. The V gene end was trimmed by 1 base and the J gene end by 3 bases; junction bases not matched to a gene: 2. The germline gives CDR1 GTSNPN, CDR2 SVGIG (reference sequence). CDR3 length equals 15 residues. CDR3 DNA sequence: TGTGCCTGGAGTGGGGGACAGGGGGTCTACAATGAGCAGTTCTTC. Translating gives CAWSGGQGVYNEQFF.

The chain employs TRBV6-5 and TRBJ2-7; 7 nucleotides align to TRBD1. V dropped 5 bases and J dropped 0; count of bases not matched to a gene: 4. The germline V gene has CDR1 MNHEY and CDR2 SVGAGI. CDR3 length: 14 amino acids. The CDR3 DNA reads as TGTGCCAGCAGTCGCCGGGACAGCTCCTACGAGCAGTACTTC. This encodes CASSRRDSSYEQYF.

Only a few counts were recorded for this clone. The CDR3, as DNA: TGTGCCAGCAGCGTAGGACTCCTCCAAGAGACCCAGTACTTC. Encoded protein: CASSVGLLQETQYF. The chain recombines TRBV9 with TRBJ2-5, with D hard to call. CDR1 is SGDLS, CDR2 YYNGEE, per germline. Trimming took 0 bases from V and 1 from J, leaving 7 bases between them. This CDR3 is 14 amino acids long.

Details on this clone: A read error may produce the germline difference seen at one junction end. This rearrangement joins TRBV28 to TRBJ1-2; 8 bases agree with TRBD1. This CDR3 has 15 amino acids. The germline V gene encodes CDR1 MDHEN and CDR2 SYDVKM. This CDR3 reads CASSLGGQANSGYTF. The CDR3 DNA is TGTGCCAGCAGTTTAGGGGGACAGGCCAACTCTGGCTACACCTTC.

Comments on this clone: A read error may account for a junction end that differs from germline. The rearrangement uses TRBV28 and TRBJ2-2; TRBD2 might be the D (5 bases). This CDR3 is built from 12 residues. Germline values: CDR1 MDHEN, CDR2 SYDVKM. The CDR3 DNA follows: TGTGCCAGCAGTTTATTTGTCGGGGAGCTGGTTTTT. Translation: CASSLFVGELVF. Combining the CDR3 with reference TRBV28 and TRBJ2-2 gives the whole variable domain DVKVTQSSRYLVKRTGEKVFLECVQDMDHENMFWYRQDPGLGLRLIYFSYDVKMKEKGDIPEGYSVSREKKERFSLILESASTNQTSMYLCASSLFVGELVFGEGSRLTVL.

This clone was observed a handful of times. The chain has TRBV4-3 and TRBJ1-5; D is perhaps TRBD1 (5 bases). Looked up from germline, CDR1 is LGHNA and CDR2 is YSLEER. V dropped 0 bases and J dropped 5 bases, with 11 bases sitting between them. The CDR3 runs to 15 residues. As DNA, the CDR3 is TGCGCCAGCAGCCAAGATCGGACCAGGGATCAGCCCCAGCATTTT. Protein: CASSQDRTRDQPQHF.

Details on this clone: Other DNA sequences in this sample translate to the same CDR3. V is TRBV9 and J is TRBJ2-3, with D perhaps matching TRBD1 (5 bases). CDR1 is SGDLS and CDR2 is YYNGEE in the germline V gene. Trimming removed 0 bases from V and 0 bases from J, with 5 bases in between. The CDR3 is made up of 14 amino acids. The CDR3 DNA is TGTGCCAGCAGCGTAGCAGGGAGCACAGATACGCAGTATTTT. This encodes CASSVAGSTDTQYF.

Only a few counts were recorded for this clone. The chain joins TRBV15 to TRBJ1-2; no clear D. Germline V gives CDR1 LNHNV, CDR2 YYDKDF (reference sequence). Trimming stripped 4 bases from V and 1 base from J, with 4 bases between. The CDR3 has 12 residues. This chain's CDR3 is CATSTYNYGYTF. For the CDR3, the DNA is TGTGCCACCAGCACGTATAACTATGGCTACACCTTC. The full variable domain, with the rest looked up from reference TRBV15 and TRBJ1-2, is DAMVIQNPRYQVTQFGKPVTLSCSQTLNHNVMYWYQQKSSQAPKLLFHYYDKDFNNEADTPDNFQSRRPNTSFCFLDIRSPGLGDTAMYLCATSTYNYGYTFGSGTRLTVV.

This sequence joins TRBV5-4 and TRBJ2-7; the match to TRBD2 covers 16 bases. V shed 5 bases and J 0 bases; nucleotides not matched to a gene: 8. The germline gives CDR1 SGHNT, CDR2 YYREEE (reference sequence). The CDR3 sequence is 18 residues long. The chain's CDR3 is CASSLPGLAGGRSYEQYF. The DNA for the CDR3 is TGTGCCAGCAGTTTGCCGGGACTAGCGGGAGGGCGCTCCTACGAGCAGTACTTC.

The chain is built from TRBV6-1 and TRBJ2-7; the D gene is possibly TRBD2 (5 bases). Looked up from germline, CDR1 is MNHNS and CDR2 is SASEGT. This CDR3 has 14 residues. Trimming shortened V by 6 bases and J by 1 base, and 13 bases separated the two germline ends. The CDR3 spells CASRTTILSYEQYF. In nucleotides, the CDR3 is TGTGCCAGCAGGACTACGATTCTTTCCTACGAGCAGTACTTC.

The chain employs TRBV6-5 and TRBJ2-7; TRBD1 matches 7 bases. V trimming: 5 bases; J trimming: 6 bases; junction bases outside the gene matches: 1. Germline values: CDR1 MNHEY, CDR2 SVGAGI. This CDR3 has 11 residues. CDR3 sequence (DNA): TGTGCCAGCAGTACAGGGGTCGAGCAGTACTTC. It yields the protein CASSTGVEQYF.

The chain recombines TRBV6-5 with TRBJ1-3, with 8 bases identical to TRBD1. The V gene end was trimmed by 9 bases and the J gene end by 2 bases; junction bases not matched to a gene: 3. The germline V gene encodes CDR1 MNHEY and CDR2 SVGAGI. This CDR3 contains 13 residues. The CDR3 here is CASSRGPGNTIYF. Written as DNA, the CDR3 is TGTGCCAGTTCCAGGGGGCCTGGAAACACCATATATTTT.

This clone showed up just once. This chain connects TRBV2 to TRBJ1-3; 9 bases match TRBD1. CDR1 and CDR2 from the germline V gene are SNHLY and FYNNEI. CDR3 length: 14 amino acids. Unmatched junction bases numbered 8, after V lost 10 bases and J lost 4 bases. CDR3 coding DNA: TGTGCCATGCCACAGGGGGCGCCGGGAAACACCATATATTTT. It encodes CAMPQGAPGNTIYF.

The rearrangement uses TRBV4-3 and TRBJ2-1; D gene unclear. CDR3 length: 13 amino acids. CDR1 and CDR2 from the germline V gene are LGHNA and YSLEER. Trimming left V 0 bases short and J 6 bases short, with 6 bases between. The CDR3: CASSQEQSNEQFF. The CDR3 nucleotides read TGCGCCAGCAGCCAAGAACAAAGCAATGAGCAGTTCTTC.

This clone showed up just a few times. The V call is TRBV23-1, the J call TRBJ2-2, with 7 positions matching TRBD1. TRBV23-1 is filed as an ORF, its function uncertain. The CDR3 loop spans 16 amino acids. After removal of 3 bases from V and 5 bases from J, the junction contained 9 bases not matched to a gene. CDR3 protein: CASSHETGLLTGELFF. The CDR3, as DNA: TGCGCCAGCAGTCACGAGACAGGGCTGTTAACCGGGGAGCTGTTTTTT.

The chain combines TRBV7-2 with TRBJ2-7, with D maybe TRBD1 (5 bases). Looked up from germline, CDR1 is SGHTA and CDR2 is FQGNSA. The germline V and J ends were trimmed by 0 bases and 3 bases, with 6 bases remaining between them. The CDR3 has 13 residues. The CDR3 DNA reads TGTGCCAGCAGCTTAGCACAGGTCTACGAGCAGTACTTC. Protein product: CASSLAQVYEQYF.

V gene TRBV30 combines with J gene TRBJ2-2, with 9 nucleotides matching TRBD2. Germline V lookup: CDR1 GTSNPN, CDR2 SVGIG (reference sequence). V gave up 1 base and J gave up 2 bases; unmatched junction bases: 14. There are 19 residues in the CDR3. The CDR3 nucleotides read TGTGCCTGGAGTGCAATAGCGGGAGACCCCAAATTAAACACCGGGGAGCTGTTTTTT. Encoded protein: CAWSAIAGDPKLNTGELFF.

J is TRBJ2-1 and V is TRBV27; TRBD2 aligns across 9 bases. Germline CDR1 MNHEY, CDR2 SMNVEV (reference sequence). CDR3 length: 17 residues. V trimming: 5 bases; J trimming: 4 bases; junction bases outside the gene matches: 12. The CDR3 region is CASSQRGTSGLYNEQFF. In DNA, the CDR3 is TGTGCCAGCAGTCAAAGGGGCACTAGCGGGTTATACAATGAGCAGTTCTTC.

J is TRBJ2-3 and V is TRBV2; a possible D gene is TRBD2 (6 bases). Germline V lookup: CDR1 SNHLY, CDR2 FYNNEI. The CDR3 runs to 14 residues. V was shortened by 2 bases and J by 1 base, with 7 bases between the two germline ends. The CDR3 sequence: CASSEIAGTDTQYF. CDR3 nucleotides: TGTGCCAGCAGTGAAATAGCGGGCACAGATACGCAGTATTTT.

This chain connects TRBV4-3 to TRBJ1-6; TRBD1 matches 8 bases. Germline CDR1 is LGHNA and CDR2 is YSLEER. This CDR3 is built from 16 residues. V lost 0 bases and J lost 5; bases outside the gene matches: 3. CDR3: CASSQDRTGNNSPLHF. CDR3 DNA sequence: TGCGCCAGCAGCCAAGACCGGACAGGGAATAATTCACCCCTCCACTTT.

J is TRBJ1-1 and V is TRBV2; D might be TRBD1 (6 bases). The CDR3 loop spans 13 amino acids. Germline CDR1 is SNHLY and CDR2 is FYNNEI. The V end was cut by 4 bases, the J end by 5 bases, with 11 bases between. The CDR3 spells CASSVTGRTEAFF. The CDR3 DNA sequence: TGTGCCAGCAGTGTTACAGGGCGTACTGAAGCTTTCTTT.

The sample holds a few counts of this clone. The chain uses TRBV7-6 and TRBJ1-1; D is undetermined. CDR1 is SGHVS, CDR2 FNYEAQ, per germline. This CDR3 comprises 14 residues. The V end lost 4 bases, the J end lost 1 base, and 10 bases lay between the germline ends. The CDR3 nucleotides are TGTGCCAGCAGCTCTCCTGGCGGGAACACTGAAGCTTTCTTT. It yields the protein CASSSPGGNTEAFF. Together with reference TRBV7-6 and TRBJ1-1, the CDR3 gives the full variable domain: GAGVSQSPRYKVTKRGQDVALRCDPISGHVSLYWYRQALGQGPEFLTYFNYEAQQDKSGLPNDRFSAERPEGSISTLTIQRTEQRDSAMYRCASSSPGGNTEAFFGQGTRLTVV.

There are a few counts of this clone. V is TRBV28 and J is TRBJ2-7, with TRBD2 identical over 13 bases. With 2 bases clipped from V and 4 bases from J, the junction kept 11 bases outside the gene matches. Germline CDR1 and CDR2: MDHEN and SYDVKM. The CDR3 contains 18 residues. The CDR3 spells CASSLPLIGTSGMYEQYF. The CDR3 nucleotides are TGTGCCAGCAGTTTACCCCTCATCGGGACTAGCGGGATGTACGAGCAGTACTTC.

This clone was seen a few times. The chain's CDR3 is CASTPQTGITEAFF. The CDR3 DNA is TGTGCCAGCACCCCCCAGACAGGGATCACTGAAGCTTTCTTT. The genes are TRBV2 and TRBJ1-1; 7 bases match TRBD1. Germline values: CDR1 SNHLY, CDR2 FYNNEI. V shed 7 bases and J 4 bases; nucleotides not matched to a gene: 9. The CDR3 loop spans 14 amino acids. The full variable domain, its missing parts supplied by reference TRBV2 and TRBJ1-1, is EPEVTQTPSHQVTQMGQEVILRCVPISNHLYFYWYRQILGQKVEFLVSFYNNEISEKSEIFDDQFSVERPDGSNFTLKIRSTKLEDSAMYFCASTPQTGITEAFFGQGTRLTVV.

The table lists this clone with a few counts. CDR3 bases: TGTGCCAGCAGCTTCAGGGTCTCCTACGAGCAGTACTTC. It specifies CASSFRVSYEQYF. The rearrangement uses TRBV27 and TRBJ2-5, with D possibly being TRBD1 (5 bases). Matching the DNA end better, TRBJ2-7 makes the J call doubtful. Germline loops: CDR1 MNHEY, CDR2 SMNVEV (reference sequence). This CDR3 has 13 amino acids.